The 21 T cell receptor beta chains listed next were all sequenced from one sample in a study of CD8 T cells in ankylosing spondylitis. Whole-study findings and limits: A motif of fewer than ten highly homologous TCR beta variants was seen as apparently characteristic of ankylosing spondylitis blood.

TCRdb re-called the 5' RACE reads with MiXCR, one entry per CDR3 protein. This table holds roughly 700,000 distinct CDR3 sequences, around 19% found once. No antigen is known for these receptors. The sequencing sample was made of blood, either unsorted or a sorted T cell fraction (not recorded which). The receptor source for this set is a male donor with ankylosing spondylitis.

The CDR3 nucleotides read TGCAGTGCTAGAGGACTAGCGGGTGCACAAGATACGCAGTATTTT. Its protein product is CSARGLAGAQDTQYF. The J gene is TRBJ2-3, the V gene TRBV20-1, with TRBD2 identical over 10 bases. Germline CDR1 and CDR2: DFQATT and SNEGSKA (reference sequence). CDR3 length equals 15 residues. V was clipped by 1 base and J by 5 bases; unmatched bases: 6.

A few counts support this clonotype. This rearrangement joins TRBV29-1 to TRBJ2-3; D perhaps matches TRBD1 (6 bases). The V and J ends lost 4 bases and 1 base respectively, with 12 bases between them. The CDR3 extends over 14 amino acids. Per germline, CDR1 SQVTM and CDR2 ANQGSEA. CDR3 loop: CSVVPGDRTDTQYF. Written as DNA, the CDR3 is TGCAGCGTTGTTCCAGGGGACCGCACAGATACGCAGTATTTT.

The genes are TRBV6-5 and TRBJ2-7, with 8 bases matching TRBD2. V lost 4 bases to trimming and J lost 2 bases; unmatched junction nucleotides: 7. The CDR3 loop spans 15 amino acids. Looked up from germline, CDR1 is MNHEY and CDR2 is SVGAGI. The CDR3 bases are TGTGCCAGCAGTTCACCGGGACTAGGTGCCTACGAGCAGTACTTC. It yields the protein CASSSPGLGAYEQYF.

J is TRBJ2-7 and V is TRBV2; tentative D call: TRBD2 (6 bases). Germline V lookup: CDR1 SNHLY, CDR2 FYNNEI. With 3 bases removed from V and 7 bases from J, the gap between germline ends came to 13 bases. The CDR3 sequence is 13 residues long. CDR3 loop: CASSDGMAGEQYF. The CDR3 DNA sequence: TGTGCCAGCAGTGATGGGATGGCGGGGGAGCAGTACTTC. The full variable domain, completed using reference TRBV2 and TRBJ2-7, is EPEVTQTPSHQVTQMGQEVILRCVPISNHLYFYWYRQILGQKVEFLVSFYNNEISEKSEIFDDQFSVERPDGSNFTLKIRSTKLEDSAMYFCASSDGMAGEQYFGPGTRLTVT.

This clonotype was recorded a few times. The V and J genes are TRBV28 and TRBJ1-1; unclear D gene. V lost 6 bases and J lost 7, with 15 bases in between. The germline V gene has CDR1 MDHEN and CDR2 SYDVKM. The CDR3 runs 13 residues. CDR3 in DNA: TGTGCCAGCAGCCCCGGACTGATTTTTGAAGCTTTCTTT. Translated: CASSPGLIFEAFF.

The CDR3 region has the DNA TGTGCCAGCAGCTTTCTCGGGGGGGATGAGACCCAGTACTTC. It translates to CASSFLGGDETQYF. The genes are TRBV7-2 and TRBJ2-5; 8 bases line up with TRBD2. CDR1 is SGHTA and CDR2 is FQGNSA in the germline V gene. V lost 3 bases, J lost 5 bases, and 5 bases stayed unmatched. The CDR3 spans 14 residues.

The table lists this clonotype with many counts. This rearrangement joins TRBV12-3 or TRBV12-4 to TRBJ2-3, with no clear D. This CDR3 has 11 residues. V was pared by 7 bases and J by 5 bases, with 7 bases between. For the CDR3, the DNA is TGTGCCAGCACCCATGGAGATACGCAGTATTTT. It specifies CASTHGDTQYF.

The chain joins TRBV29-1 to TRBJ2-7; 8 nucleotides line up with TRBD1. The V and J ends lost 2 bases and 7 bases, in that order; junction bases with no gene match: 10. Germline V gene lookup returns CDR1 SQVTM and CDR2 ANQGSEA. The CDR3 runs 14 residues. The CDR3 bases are TGCAGCGTTGAATTCCCAGGGGGCGCGGGGGAGCAGTACTTC. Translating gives CSVEFPGGAGEQYF.

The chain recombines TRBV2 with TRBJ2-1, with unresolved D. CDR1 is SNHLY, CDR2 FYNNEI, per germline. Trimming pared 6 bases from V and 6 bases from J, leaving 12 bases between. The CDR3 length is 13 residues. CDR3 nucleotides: TGTGCCAGCAGGTTCAATGAGTTCAATGAGCAGTTCTTC. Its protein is CASRFNEFNEQFF.

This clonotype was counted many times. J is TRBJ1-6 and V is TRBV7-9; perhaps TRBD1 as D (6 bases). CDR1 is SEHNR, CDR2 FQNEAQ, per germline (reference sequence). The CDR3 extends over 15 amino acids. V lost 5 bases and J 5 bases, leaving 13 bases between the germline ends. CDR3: CASSGWTEDNSPLHF. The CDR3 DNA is TGTGCCAGCAGCGGTTGGACAGAGGATAATTCACCCCTCCACTTT.

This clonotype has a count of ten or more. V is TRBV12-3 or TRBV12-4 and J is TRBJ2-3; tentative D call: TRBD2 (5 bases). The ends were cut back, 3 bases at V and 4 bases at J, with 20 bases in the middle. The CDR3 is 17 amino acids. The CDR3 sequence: CASSFVGAVNPADTQYF. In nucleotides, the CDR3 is TGTGCCAGCAGTTTTGTGGGAGCCGTGAATCCCGCAGATACGCAGTATTTT.

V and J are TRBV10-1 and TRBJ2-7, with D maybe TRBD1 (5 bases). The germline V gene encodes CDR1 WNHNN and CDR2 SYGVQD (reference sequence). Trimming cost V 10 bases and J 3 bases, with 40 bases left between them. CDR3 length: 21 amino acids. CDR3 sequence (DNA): TGCGCCACCCCAAAGGGGCGACGGGTACCGCAACAGGCCCGAACTTACTACGAGCAGTACTTC. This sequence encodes CATPKGRRVPQQARTYYEQYF.

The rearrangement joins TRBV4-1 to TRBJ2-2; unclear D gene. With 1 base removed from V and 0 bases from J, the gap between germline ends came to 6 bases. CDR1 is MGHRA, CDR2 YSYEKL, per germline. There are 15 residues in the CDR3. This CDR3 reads CASSQALANTGELFF. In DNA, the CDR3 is TGCGCCAGCAGCCAAGCATTAGCGAACACCGGGGAGCTGTTTTTT.

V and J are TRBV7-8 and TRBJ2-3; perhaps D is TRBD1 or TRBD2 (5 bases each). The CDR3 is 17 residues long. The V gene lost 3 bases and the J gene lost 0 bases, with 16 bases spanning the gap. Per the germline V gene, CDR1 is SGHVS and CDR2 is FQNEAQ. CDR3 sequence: CASSFGAGTSSTDTQYF. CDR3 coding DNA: TGTGCCAGCAGCTTTGGGGCGGGCACCTCTAGCACAGATACGCAGTATTTT.

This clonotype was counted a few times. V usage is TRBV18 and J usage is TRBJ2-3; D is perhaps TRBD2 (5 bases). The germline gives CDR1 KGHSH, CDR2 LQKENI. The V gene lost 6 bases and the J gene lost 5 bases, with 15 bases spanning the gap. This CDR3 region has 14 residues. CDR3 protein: CASSPTNSQDTQYF. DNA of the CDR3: TGTGCCAGCTCCCCGACTAACTCGCAAGATACGCAGTATTTT. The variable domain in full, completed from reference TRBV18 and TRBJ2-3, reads NAGVMQNPRHLVRRRGQEARLRCSPMKGHSHVYWYRQLPEEGLKFMVYLQKENIIDESGMPKERFSAEFPKEGPSILRIQQVVRGDSAAYFCASSPTNSQDTQYFGPGTRLTVL.

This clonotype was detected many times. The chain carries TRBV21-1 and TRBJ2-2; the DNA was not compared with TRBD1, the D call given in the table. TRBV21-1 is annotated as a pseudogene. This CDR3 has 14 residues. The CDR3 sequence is CASSQGQFTGELFF. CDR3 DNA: TGTGCCAGCAGCCAGGGACAATTTACCGGGGAGCTGTTTTTT.

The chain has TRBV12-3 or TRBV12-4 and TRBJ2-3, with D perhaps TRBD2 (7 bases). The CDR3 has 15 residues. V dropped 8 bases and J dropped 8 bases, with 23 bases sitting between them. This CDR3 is CASSLMGGAAGTQYF. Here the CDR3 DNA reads TGTGCCAGCTCCCTAATGGGGGGGGCCGCCGGTACGCAGTATTTT.

DNA of the CDR3: TGTGCCAGCAGTTACAGCCTCGTCTCCTACGAGCAGTACTTC. Protein product: CASSYSLVSYEQYF. The chain has TRBV6-2 or TRBV6-3 and TRBJ2-7; D gene uncertain. The V gene lost 2 bases and the J gene lost 0 bases, with 8 bases spanning the gap. The CDR3 loop spans 14 amino acids. Per germline, CDR1 MNHEY and CDR2 SVGEGT.

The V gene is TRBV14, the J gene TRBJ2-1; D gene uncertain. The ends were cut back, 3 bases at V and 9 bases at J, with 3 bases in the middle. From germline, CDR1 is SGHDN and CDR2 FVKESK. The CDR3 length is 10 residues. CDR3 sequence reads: CASSQGEQFF. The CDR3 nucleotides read TGTGCCAGCAGCCAGGGTGAGCAGTTCTTC.

Here the CDR3 DNA reads TGTGCCTGGAGTATGGACAGTGAAGCTTTCTTT. It translates to CAWSMDSEAFF. The chain combines TRBV30 with TRBJ1-1; possible D gene TRBD1, 6 bases. The CDR3 covers 11 residues. The germline V and J ends were trimmed by 2 bases and 7 bases, with 8 bases remaining between them. Germline CDR1 and CDR2: GTSNPN and SVGIG (reference sequence).

This CDR3 reads CASSLAVNHRGQDEKLFF. The CDR3, as DNA: TGTGCCAGCAGCTTAGCGGTTAACCACAGGGGGCAAGATGAAAAACTGTTTTTT. This chain links TRBV7-6 with TRBJ1-4, with 9 bases that match TRBD1. The CDR3 totals 18 residues. The germline V gene encodes CDR1 SGHVS and CDR2 FNYEAQ. The junction had 11 bases not matched to a gene; V was cut back by 0 bases and J by 6 bases. The complete variable domain, with remaining parts taken from reference TRBV7-6 and TRBJ1-4, reads GAGVSQSPRYKVTKRGQDVALRCDPISGHVSLYWYRQALGQGPEFLTYFNYEAQQDKSGLPNDRFSAERPEGSISTLTIQRTEQRDSAMYRCASSLAVNHRGQDEKLFFGSGTQLSVL.